A single sample gave rise to the 27 T cell receptor beta chains below, sequenced in a study of cytomegalovirus exposure and HLA in healthy donors. Assay used: immunoSEQ multiplex PCR; TCRdb lists only in-frame clones, some missing. The sample lists about 73,000 clones, around 90% seen once, with 3.5% to 4.5% in the top ten. Sequencing was carried out using PBMCs. The receptors were gathered from a woman aged 18-30 years in good health and CMV-seropositive.

The chain links TRBV15 to TRBJ1-5; TRBD1 is a possible D gene (6 bases). This CDR3 contains 15 residues. CDR1 and CDR2 (germline): LNHNV, YYDKDF (reference sequence). V lost 0 bases to trimming and J lost 7 bases, with 13 bases between them. The CDR3 region has the DNA TGTGCCACCAGCAGAGACAGGGGTGTAAGGCAGCCCCAGCATTTT. Protein: CATSRDRGVRQPQHF.

V usage is TRBV6-4 and J usage is TRBJ2-1; tentatively, D is TRBD1 or TRBD2 (9 bases each). The CDR3 contains 19 residues. V was cut by 5 bases and J by 6 bases, with 29 bases left in between. Germline CDR1 is MRHNA and CDR2 is SNTAGT. As DNA, the CDR3 is TGTGCCAGCAGTTCCACAGGGGGCGATGGCGGGAGGGCCGTCAATGAGCAGTTCTTC. This gives the protein CASSSTGGDGGRAVNEQFF.

The rearrangement joins TRBV6-6 to TRBJ1-6; TRBD1 agrees at 7 bases. The CDR3 totals 14 residues. CDR1 MNHNY and CDR2 SVGAGI come from the germline V gene (reference sequence). Trimming cost V 2 bases and J 6 bases; bases outside gene matches: 1. The CDR3 loop reads CASSYRGPNSPLHF. The CDR3 nucleotides read TGTGCCAGCAGTTACAGGGGGCCTAATTCACCCCTCCACTTT.

CDR3 loop: CASSFGGQGSYEQYF. CDR3 coding DNA: TGTGCCAGCAGCTTCGGAGGACAGGGATCCTACGAGCAGTACTTC. The V call is TRBV6-1, the J call TRBJ2-7; 8 bases are shared with TRBD1. Trimming at V came to 6 bases and at J to 1 base, leaving 8 bases not matched to a gene. The CDR3 contains 15 residues. Germline V gives CDR1 MNHNS, CDR2 SASEGT.

This chain joins TRBV27 and TRBJ2-3, with D tentatively TRBD2 (5 bases). CDR3 length: 15 amino acids. V lost 0 bases to trimming and J lost 5 bases, with 12 bases between them. CDR1 and CDR2 (germline): MNHEY, SMNVEV (reference sequence). DNA of the CDR3: TGTGCCAGCAGTTTATCGTTACTAGTGGAAGATACGCAGTATTTT. This sequence encodes CASSLSLLVEDTQYF.

The rearrangement uses TRBV5-4 and TRBJ2-4; tentatively, D is TRBD1 (6 bases). Germline lookup yields CDR1 SGHNT and CDR2 YYREEE (reference sequence). Trimming shortened V by 3 bases and J by 7 bases, and 20 bases separated the two germline ends. CDR3 length: 16 residues. The DNA of the CDR3 is TGTGCCAGCAGCTCACCAAATCTGGGACACGTGAACATTCAGTACTTC. Residues: CASSSPNLGHVNIQYF.

This clone has only one observation. The chain carries TRBV29-1 and TRBJ2-1, with 10 bases lining up with TRBD2. From germline, CDR1 is SQVTM and CDR2 ANQGSEA. J gave up 3 bases and V 4 bases, and 3 bases lay outside the gene matches. The CDR3 extends over 14 amino acids. The CDR3 is CSVGTSGNYNEQFF. The CDR3 coding sequence is TGCAGCGTTGGGACTAGCGGAAACTACAATGAGCAGTTCTTC.

V gene TRBV27 combines with J gene TRBJ1-1; D gene unclear. V was trimmed by 2 bases and J by 0 bases, leaving 13 bases between them. The germline CDR1 and CDR2 sequences are MNHEY and SMNVEV (reference sequence). This CDR3 region has 16 residues. CDR3 in DNA: TGTGCCAGCAGTTTAAACACAAATCTTTTGAACACTGAAGCTTTCTTT. Translation: CASSLNTNLLNTEAFF.

The gene calls are TRBV28 and TRBJ2-7; perhaps TRBD2 as D (6 bases). The V gene lost 5 bases and the J gene lost 5 bases, with 13 bases spanning the gap. CDR3 length equals 13 residues. CDR1 and CDR2 from the germline V gene are MDHEN and SYDVKM. The CDR3 protein is CASSNGTPHEQYF. The CDR3 DNA reads as TGTGCCAGCAGTAACGGGACTCCTCACGAGCAGTACTTC.

This sequence joins TRBV27 and TRBJ2-1; D might be TRBD2 (5 bases). In germline, CDR1 is MNHEY, CDR2 SMNVEV (reference sequence). V shed 6 bases and J shed 5 bases, with 17 bases lying between them. CDR3 length: 15 residues. The CDR3 DNA reads as TGTGCCAGCAGACCTTTCCGAGGGCGAAACAATGAGCAGTTCTTC. It specifies CASRPFRGRNNEQFF.

This chain uses TRBV2 with TRBJ1-3; D unresolved. CDR1 is SNHLY, CDR2 FYNNEI, per germline. Trimming took off 1 base at V and 3 bases at J, with 13 bases between the two ends. The length of the CDR3 is 16 residues. The CDR3 DNA is TGTGCCAGCAGTGAAGGGACGGCCGGGGTTGGAAACACCATATATTTT. Its protein is CASSEGTAGVGNTIYF.

The genes are TRBV5-1 and TRBJ1-1; D gene unclear. V was clipped by 4 bases and J by 1 base, with 5 bases between them. CDR3 length: 12 amino acids. Germline CDR1 reads SGHRS; CDR2 reads YFSETQ. Written as DNA, the CDR3 is TGCGCCAGCAGCCCAGGGAACACTGAAGCTTTCTTT. Encoded protein: CASSPGNTEAFF.

The chain carries TRBV28 and TRBJ2-1; a possible D gene is TRBD2 (5 bases). Deletions cut 2 bases from V and 9 bases from J, with 20 bases between. CDR1 MDHEN and CDR2 SYDVKM come from the germline V gene. CDR3 length equals 16 residues. The CDR3 loop is CASSLERPPPIGEQFF. The CDR3 DNA follows: TGTGCCAGCAGTTTAGAGCGGCCGCCTCCGATAGGTGAGCAGTTCTTC.

The DNA of the CDR3 is TGTGCCAGCAGCTTAGTTGGGGACAGGTCAGAGACCCAGTACTTC. This gives the protein CASSLVGDRSETQYF. The chain has TRBV11-2 and TRBJ2-5; 8 bases agree with TRBD1. With 1 base clipped from V and 4 bases from J, the junction kept 5 bases outside the gene matches. CDR3 size: 15 residues. From germline, CDR1 is SGHAT and CDR2 FQNNGV.

V and J are TRBV5-5 and TRBJ2-3, with 8 bases that match TRBD1. The CDR3 runs 18 residues. From germline, CDR1 is SGHKS and CDR2 YYEKEE (reference sequence). The trim removed 2 bases at V and 5 bases at J, leaving 16 bases unmatched. CDR3 protein: CASSLGSYPGQVQDTQYF. Here the CDR3 DNA reads TGTGCCAGCAGCTTAGGATCGTATCCGGGACAGGTCCAAGATACGCAGTATTTT.

The count of this clone is one. The chain's CDR3 is CASSIYPSLAGGYDTQYF. In DNA, the CDR3 is TGTGCCAGTAGTATATATCCCTCCTTAGCGGGAGGTTATGATACGCAGTATTTT. The gene calls are TRBV19 and TRBJ2-3; 10 bases match TRBD2. The CDR3 runs 18 residues. With V trimmed by 2 bases and J by 6 bases, 14 bases remained unmatched. Germline V gene lookup returns CDR1 LNHDA and CDR2 SQIVND (reference sequence).

The CDR3, as DNA: TGTGCCAGCAGCTTGGGCGTCAGGGAGGATCAGCCCCAGCATTTT. Protein product: CASSLGVREDQPQHF. The chain couples TRBV5-6 to TRBJ1-5; possible D gene TRBD1, 5 bases. CDR3 length equals 15 residues. V gave up 0 bases and J gave up 5 bases, with 12 bases separating them. Per the germline V gene, CDR1 is SGHDT and CDR2 is YYEEEE.

V usage is TRBV2 and J usage is TRBJ1-4; no clear D gene. This CDR3 is 16 amino acids long. Trimming left V 3 bases short and J 2 bases short, with 13 bases between. Germline V CDR1 and CDR2: SNHLY, FYNNEI. Here the CDR3 DNA reads TGTGCCAGCAGTGACGACACTTTATATACTAATGAAAAACTGTTTTTT. Translation gives CASSDDTLYTNEKLFF. Combining the CDR3 with reference TRBV2 and TRBJ1-4 gives the whole variable domain EPEVTQTPSHQVTQMGQEVILRCVPISNHLYFYWYRQILGQKVEFLVSFYNNEISEKSEIFDDQFSVERPDGSNFTLKIRSTKLEDSAMYFCASSDDTLYTNEKLFFGSGTQLSVL.

The genes are TRBV7-8 and TRBJ1-2; the D is unclear. V lost 5 bases and J lost 1, with 11 bases in between. CDR3 length: 14 residues. Germline V lookup: CDR1 SGHVS, CDR2 FQNEAQ. As DNA, the CDR3 is TGTGCCAGCAGCCTGACACGGATTAACTATGGCTACACCTTC. It specifies CASSLTRINYGYTF.

The chain employs TRBV4-3 and TRBJ2-7; D possibly corresponds to TRBD2 (7 bases). Trimming removed 2 bases from V and 4 bases from J, with 15 bases in between. Germline lookup yields CDR1 LGHNA and CDR2 YSLEER. The length of the CDR3 is 15 residues. The CDR3 sequence: CASSQLRGAWYEQYF. CDR3 DNA: TGCGCCAGCAGCCAACTCCGGGGGGCGTGGTACGAGCAGTACTTC.

This chain joins TRBV6-5 and TRBJ1-1; D not resolved. The CDR3 runs 13 residues. Germline CDR1 is MNHEY and CDR2 is SVGAGI. Trimming took 7 bases from V and 4 from J, leaving 13 bases between them. In DNA, the CDR3 is TGTGCCAGCACCGCCCCCGGTGTCACTGAAGCTTTCTTT. This sequence encodes CASTAPGVTEAFF.

The chain links TRBV7-8 to TRBJ2-3, with a possible D match to TRBD2 (7 bases). The V and J ends lost 6 bases and 6 bases respectively, with 19 bases between them. Per the germline V gene, CDR1 is SGHVS and CDR2 is FQNEAQ. This CDR3 is 15 amino acids long. This chain's CDR3 is CASRTSTGTMDTQYF. The CDR3 nucleotides are TGTGCCAGCAGAACCTCTACAGGGACTATGGATACGCAGTATTTT. Together with reference TRBV7-8 and TRBJ2-3, the CDR3 gives the full variable domain: GAGVSQSPRYKVAKRGQDVALRCDPISGHVSLFWYQQALGQGPEFLTYFQNEAQLDKSGLPSDRFFAERPEGSVSTLKIQRTQQEDSAVYLCASRTSTGTMDTQYFGPGTRLTVL.

The rearrangement joins TRBV6-1 to TRBJ1-1; 8 bases align to TRBD1. V lost 1 base and J lost 8; bases outside the gene matches: 12. The CDR3 has 16 amino acids. CDR1 and CDR2 (germline): MNHNS, SASEGT. The CDR3 coding sequence is TGTGCCAGCAGTGAAGACCCGGACAGGGAAGGTGGAGAAGCTTTCTTT. Protein product: CASSEDPDREGGEAFF.

This clone was counted between two and nine times. V gene TRBV7-8 combines with J gene TRBJ2-7; no clear D. Trimming cost V 7 bases and J 3 bases, with 13 bases left between them. This CDR3 is built from 13 residues. Germline lookup yields CDR1 SGHVS and CDR2 FQNEAQ. CDR3 residues: CASTLDRGYEQYF. The CDR3 coding sequence is TGTGCCAGCACTCTCGATAGAGGCTACGAGCAGTACTTC.

The chain carries TRBV7-2 and TRBJ2-5; 10 nucleotides match TRBD1. J gave up 2 bases and V 3 bases, and 12 bases lay outside the gene matches. CDR1 SGHTA and CDR2 FQGNSA come from the germline V gene. This CDR3 spans 18 amino acids. The CDR3 DNA is TGTGCCAGCAGCTTCCCCGGGACAGGGGATTTGGCTCAAGAGACCCAGTACTTC. This translates into CASSFPGTGDLAQETQYF.

This chain connects TRBV5-1 to TRBJ2-2, with unresolved D. The CDR3 has 14 residues. V lost 0 bases and J 6 bases, leaving 9 bases between the germline ends. CDR1 and CDR2 from the germline V gene are SGHRS and YFSETQ. The CDR3 here is CASSLGAPSGELFF. For the CDR3, the DNA is TGCGCCAGCAGCTTGGGGGCACCCTCCGGGGAGCTGTTTTTT. The full variable domain, in which reference TRBV5-1 and TRBJ2-2 provide the parts outside the CDR3, is KAGVTQTPRYLIKTRGQQVTLSCSPISGHRSVSWYQQTPGQGLQFLFEYFSETQRNKGNFPGRFSGRQFSNSRSEMNVSTLELGDSALYLCASSLGAPSGELFFGEGSRLTVL.

The J gene is TRBJ1-2, the V gene TRBV27, with D maybe TRBD1 (5 bases). Germline V gives CDR1 MNHEY, CDR2 SMNVEV (reference sequence). CDR3 length: 14 residues. V lost 6 bases, J lost 4 bases, and 15 bases lay in between. In nucleotides, the CDR3 is TGTGCCAGCAGCCTCGGGGGTAGTTTCTATGGCTACACCTTC. Protein sequence: CASSLGGSFYGYTF.